These T cell receptor beta chains were read from a single sample in a study of T cells in Graves' hyperthyroidism and ophthalmopathy. TCRdb called the multiplex PCR reads again in MiXCR, with one record for every CDR3 protein. The data contain approximately 690,000 distinct CDR3 sequences, approximately 14% of them singletons. The sequencing sample was made of blood. Receptor source: a woman in her forties or fifties with Graves' ophthalmopathy. Each CDR3 is given with its conserved first and last residue. The D gene is left open where the match is weak. Clone size appears in some rows only: once, few, many, or a class for an expanded clone.

abundance	v_gene	d_gene	j_gene	CDR3nt	CDR3aa
many	TRBV5-1	TRBD1	TRBJ1-2	TGCGCCAGCAGCTTGGAGGGGGCGGGCTACACCTTC	CASSLEGAGYTF
many	TRBV20-1	TRBD2	TRBJ2-7	TGCAGTGCTACAAAACTAGCGGGAGGTTACGAGCAGTACTTC	CSATKLAGGYEQYF
many	TRBV6-1	TRBD1	TRBJ1-6	TGTGCCAGCAGACTGGGAGAGGGACAGGGATCACCCCTCCACTTT	CASRLGEGQGSPLHF
few	TRBV20-1	TRBD1	TRBJ2-7	TGCAGTGCCGAAGACAGGGTGGGGACCTACGAGCAGTACTTC	CSAEDRVGTYEQYF
NA	TRBV5-1	NA	TRBJ2-5	TGCGCCAGCAGCTTGGGACAAGAGGGGACCCAGTACTTC	CASSLGQEGTQYF
NA	TRBV30	NA	TRBJ2-6	TGTGCCTGGAGGCCGGGAACCGAAATGGGGGGGGCCAACGTCCTGACTTTC	CAWRPGTEMGGANVLTF
few	TRBV19	NA	TRBJ2-5	TGTGCCAGTAGTATAGATCTTTTGGAAGTTGAGACCCAGTACTTC	CASSIDLLEVETQYF
many	TRBV11-3	TRBD1	TRBJ1-2	TGTGCCAGCAGCTTAGGTCACGACAGGGGGCTGTTTGTCTATGGCTACACCTTC	CASSLGHDRGLFVYGYTF
once	TRBV5-4	NA	TRBJ2-6	TGCGCCAGCAGCCAAGATCGGTTGGGATCTGGGGCCAACGTCCTGACTTTC	CASSQDRLGSGANVLTF
many	TRBV7-2	TRBD2	TRBJ2-7	TGTGCCAGCAGCCCCGGACTAGCGGGATTGCAGGAGCAGTACTTC	CASSPGLAGLQEQYF
many	TRBV12-3/TRBV12-4	NA	TRBJ2-7	TGTGCCAGCAGTCTTTCGGGACCAGTTTACGAGCAGTACTTC	CASSLSGPVYEQYF
many	TRBV20-1	NA	TRBJ1-2	TGCAGTGCTAGTCAGGGCAGGAGCTATGGCTACACCTTC	CSASQGRSYGYTF
few	TRBV4-1	NA	TRBJ2-7	TGCGCCAGCAGCCTCGAGAGGGCCTACGAGCAGTACTTC	CASSLERAYEQYF
many	TRBV6-1	TRBD2	TRBJ2-3	TGTGCCAGCAGTGAACCAACAACTAGCGGGAGATGGATAGATACGCAGTATTTT	CASSEPTTSGRWIDTQYF
many	TRBV7-2	NA	TRBJ2-7	TGTGCCAGCACAGGGGAACCACCCTACGAGCAGTACTTC	CASTGEPPYEQYF
NA	TRBV4-3	TRBD2	TRBJ2-7	TGCGCCAGCAGCCAAGTCGGTAGCGGGATGGGCGAGCAGTACTTC	CASSQVGSGMGEQYF
many	TRBV7-9	TRBD2	TRBJ2-1	TGTGCCAGCAGCCACAGTCTAGCGGCCAATGAGCAGTTCTTC	CASSHSLAANEQFF
many	TRBV7-2	NA	TRBJ2-5	TGTGCCAGCACCCTTCGGGGCCGGGGGGAGACCCAGTACTTC	CASTLRGRGETQYF
many	TRBV29-1	TRBD1	TRBJ1-2	TGCAGCGTCTGGGGTAGGGGACAGGGGACTAAGAACTATGGCTACACCTTC	CSVWGRGQGTKNYGYTF
many	TRBV30	NA	TRBJ1-1	TGTGCCTGGGGGAAGATAGAGCGTGCTTTCTTT	CAWGKIERAFF
few	TRBV28	TRBD2	TRBJ2-2	TGTGCCAGCACTGGGACTAGCGTGAACACCGGGGAGCTGTTTTTT	CASTGTSVNTGELFF
once	TRBV5-5	TRBD1	TRBJ2-1	TGTGCCAGCAGCAGAAGGACAGGGGGCCTCTTAGGGGCGAATGAGCAGTTCTTC	CASSRRTGGLLGANEQFF
many	TRBV11-2	TRBD1	TRBJ1-6	TGTGCCAGCAGCTCGCCGCGCCGGGGGACAGGGCGTCGGTCACCCCTCCACTTT	CASSSPRRGTGRRSPLHF
many	TRBV12-3/TRBV12-4	TRBD1	TRBJ1-2	TGTGCCAGCAGTTTATTGCCAGGGGGCAACTATGGCTACACCTTC	CASSLLPGGNYGYTF
NA	TRBV19	TRBD1	TRBJ2-2	TGTGCCAGTAGTACACGACAGGGAACGAACACCGGGGAGCTGTTTTTT	CASSTRQGTNTGELFF
many	TRBV20-1	NA	TRBJ2-7	TGCAGTGCTTCGTCCGGGACACTCAAAATCTACGAGCAGTACTTC	CSASSGTLKIYEQYF
NA	TRBV28	NA	TRBJ1-5	TGTGCCAGCAGTTACCGGGGAATCAATCAGCCCCAGCATTTT	CASSYRGINQPQHF
many	TRBV18	NA	TRBJ2-4	TGTGCCAGCTCACCCCCGAGCAAAAACATTCAGTACTTC	CASSPPSKNIQYF
many	TRBV7-3	NA	TRBJ2-3	TGTGCCAGCAGCCAAGACGGCACGCAGTATTTT	CASSQDGTQYF
many	TRBV28	TRBD1	TRBJ2-7	TGTGCCAGCAGTTTTGCCAGGACAGGCTTGTACGAGCAGTACTTC	CASSFARTGLYEQYF
NA	TRBV28	NA	TRBJ2-7	TGTGCCAGCAATTTAGCCGAGGGCAGGAACGAGCAGTACTTC	CASNLAEGRNEQYF
many	TRBV24-1	NA	TRBJ1-1	TGTGCCACCAGTGATAGTAAACAGGGGAACACTGAAGCTTTCTTT	CATSDSKQGNTEAFF
NA	TRBV4-3	NA	TRBJ1-3	TGCGCCAGCAACCAAGGGGGAACTGGAAACACCATATATTTT	CASNQGGTGNTIYF
many	TRBV5-1	NA	TRBJ2-3	TGCGCCAGCAGCTTGGGTACGAAGGGAGATACGCAGTATTTT	CASSLGTKGDTQYF
many	TRBV7-2	TRBD2	TRBJ2-3	TGTGCCAGCAGACCAGGACTAGCGGGACCAGATACGCAGTATTTT	CASRPGLAGPDTQYF
many	TRBV18	NA	TRBJ2-5	TGTGCCAGCTCACCACCAGTCGCAGGCCAAGAGACCCAGTACTTC	CASSPPVAGQETQYF
many	TRBV5-1	NA	TRBJ1-1	TGCGCCAGCAGCTTGCACGTCGACGATTTGAGTGAAGCTTTCTTT	CASSLHVDDLSEAFF
many	TRBV9	TRBD2	TRBJ2-1	TGTGCCAGCACCACTAACAGCGGGAGTGGGAATGAGCAGTTCTTC	CASTTNSGSGNEQFF
many	TRBV12-3/TRBV12-4	TRBD1	TRBJ2-7	TGTGCCAGCAGTCCAACGACAGGGGTTGTGCAGTACTTC	CASSPTTGVVQYF
NA	TRBV6-1	TRBD1	TRBJ1-3	TGTGCCAGCAGTATGGACAGGGCTTGGCATTTT	CASSMDRAWHF
many	TRBV28	NA	TRBJ2-7	TGTGCCAGCAGTACGGCCGGGACTGAGAGCTACGAGCAGTACTTC	CASSTAGTESYEQYF
NA	TRBV14	TRBD1	TRBJ1-2	TGTGCCAGCAGCTCGCCGGGACAGAAATATGGCTACACCTTC	CASSSPGQKYGYTF
many	TRBV28	TRBD1	TRBJ2-2	TGTGCCAGCAACCCTAACAGGGGTACCGGGGAGCTGTTTTTT	CASNPNRGTGELFF
many	TRBV30	NA	TRBJ1-6	TGTGCCTGGAGTCCCAGACAAGATTCACCCCTCCACTTT	CAWSPRQDSPLHF
NA	TRBV19	TRBD2	TRBJ2-7	TGTGCCAGTAGTATAGGCGGGACTAGACTCTTCGAGCAGTACTTC	CASSIGGTRLFEQYF
many	TRBV20-1	TRBD2	TRBJ2-1	TGCAGTGCTACTTCGGGACTACCCTACAATGAGCAGTTCTTC	CSATSGLPYNEQFF
many	TRBV20-1	NA	TRBJ2-3	TGCAGTGCTAGACGTCAGGCCGGCGGGGATACGCAGTATTTT	CSARRQAGGDTQYF
NA	TRBV19	NA	TRBJ2-5	TGTGCCAGTAGTATTGGCGATGGGCACCAAGAGACCCAGTACTTC	CASSIGDGHQETQYF
NA	TRBV27	NA	TRBJ2-3	TGTGCCAGCAGTTTGGGGGATACGCGGTATTTT	CASSLGDTRYF
many	TRBV12-3/TRBV12-4	NA	TRBJ1-1	TGTGCCAGCAGTTTAAAGGCAGGGACCACTGAAGCTTTCTTT	CASSLKAGTTEAFF
many	TRBV7-6	TRBD2	TRBJ2-7	TGTGCCAGCAGCCTTAGCGGGAGTAACTACGAGCAGTACTTC	CASSLSGSNYEQYF
many	TRBV24-1	NA	TRBJ1-2	TGTGCCACCAGTGACCACAGGGACGGCTACACCTTC	CATSDHRDGYTF
many	TRBV27	NA	TRBJ2-7	TGTGCCAGCAGCTTAAGAGACTCATACGAGCAGTACTTC	CASSLRDSYEQYF
few	TRBV6-1	TRBD1	TRBJ1-2	TGTGCCAGCAGGACCTCCGGGACAGGGGCCTATGGCTACACCTTC	CASRTSGTGAYGYTF
many	TRBV10-3	TRBD2	TRBJ2-1	TGTGCCATCAGTGATTATAGCGGGCCCTCCTACAATGAGCAGTTCTTC	CAISDYSGPSYNEQFF
many	TRBV7-2	NA	TRBJ2-7	TGTGCCAGCAGCTTTTTAAATCCCCGTACGACAAACTACGAGCAGTACTTC	CASSFLNPRTTNYEQYF
many	TRBV10-3	TRBD2	TRBJ2-5	TGTGCCATCGGGAGGGAGGACGGCGAGACCCAGTACTTC	CAIGREDGETQYF